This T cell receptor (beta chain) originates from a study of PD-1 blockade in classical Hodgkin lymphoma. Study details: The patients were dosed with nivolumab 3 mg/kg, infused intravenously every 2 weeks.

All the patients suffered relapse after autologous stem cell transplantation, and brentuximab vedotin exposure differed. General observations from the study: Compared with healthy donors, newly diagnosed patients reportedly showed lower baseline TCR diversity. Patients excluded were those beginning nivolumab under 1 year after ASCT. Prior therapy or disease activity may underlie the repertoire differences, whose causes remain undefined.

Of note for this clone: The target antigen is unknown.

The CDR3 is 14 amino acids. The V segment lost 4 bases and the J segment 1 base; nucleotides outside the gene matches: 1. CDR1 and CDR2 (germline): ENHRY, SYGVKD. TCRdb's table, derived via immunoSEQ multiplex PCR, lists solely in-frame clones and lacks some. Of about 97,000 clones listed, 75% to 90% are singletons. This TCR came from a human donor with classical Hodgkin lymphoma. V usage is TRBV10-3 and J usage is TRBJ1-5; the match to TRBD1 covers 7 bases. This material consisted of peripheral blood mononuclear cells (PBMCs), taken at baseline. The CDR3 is CAISADRSNQPQHF. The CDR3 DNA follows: TGTGCCATCAGTGCGGACAGGAGCAATCAGCCCCAGCATTTT.